Included here is one T cell receptor (beta chain) sequence, with context. The data were taken from a study of T cells in Graves' hyperthyroidism and ophthalmopathy. The source material, RNA transcripts, was used to amplify TCR beta CDR3 regions. During a first-round RT-PCR of the TCR CDR3, the HTBI primer set was used. TCRdb called the multiplex PCR reads again in MiXCR, with one record for every CDR3 protein. The sample holds a few hundred thousand distinct CDR3 sequences, 15% to 17% seen once. The CDR3 runs 14 residues. CDR1 SQVTM and CDR2 ANQGSEA come from the germline V gene. The germline V and J ends were trimmed by 7 bases and 0 bases, with 16 bases remaining between them.

Source material: blood. The chain uses TRBV29-1 and TRBJ2-7; D is possibly TRBD1 (6 bases). The TCR comes from a woman aged 25 to 39 with Graves' hyperthyroidism. DNA for the CDR3: TGCAGCGCCCCCCTACAGGGACACTCCTACGAGCAGTACTTC. Translation: CSAPLQGHSYEQYF.